The 23 T cell receptor beta chains below all came from one sample that was sequenced in a study of shared clonotypes between healthy human individuals. CD45RO-negative cells were positively selected for CCR7, leaving out terminally differentiated effector memory CD45RA+ cells. Data came from immunoSEQ multiplex PCR; TCRdb stores just in-frame clones and leaves some out. The top ten clones hold around 1.8% of a sample with around 1,900,000 clones, just over 90% of them seen once. Sequencing was done on a sample of naive CD8+ T cells from PBMCs. The receptors were gathered from a man aged 18 to 29 in good health. Some clones in this sample may be carry-over from other donors' samples.

The rearrangement links TRBV6-4 to TRBJ2-1; 10 nucleotides agree with TRBD2. V gave up 2 bases and J gave up 3 bases; unmatched junction bases: 1. The CDR3 spans 15 residues. Germline CDR1 is MRHNA and CDR2 is SNTAGT. As DNA, the CDR3 is TGTGCCAGCAGTGACCGACTAGCGGGCTACAATGAGCAGTTCTTC. It is translated as CASSDRLAGYNEQFF.

The rearrangement joins TRBV27 to TRBJ2-7; 14 nucleotides line up with TRBD2. Germline V gives CDR1 MNHEY, CDR2 SMNVEV (reference sequence). CDR3 length equals 17 residues. The V gene end was trimmed by 0 bases and the J gene end by 5 bases; junction bases not matched to a gene: 6. The CDR3 region is CASSLSGTSGSFHEQYF. CDR3 nucleotide sequence: TGTGCCAGCAGTTTATCGGGGACTAGCGGGAGTTTCCACGAGCAGTACTTC.

For this clone: An end of the junction differs from the germline gene, which may be a read error. The chain couples TRBV7-8 to TRBJ2-1; 12 bases fit TRBD2. This CDR3 contains 17 residues. In germline, CDR1 is SGHVS, CDR2 FQNEAQ. Here the CDR3 DNA reads TGTGCCAGCAGCCTAGCGGGAGGGAACCTCCCGTACAATGAGCAGTTCTTC. Translated, it gives CASSLAGGNLPYNEQFF.

This rearrangement joins TRBV4-3 to TRBJ2-7; 8 bases match TRBD2. The V segment lost 4 bases and the J segment 2 bases; nucleotides outside the gene matches: 10. Per germline, CDR1 LGHNA and CDR2 YSLEER. The CDR3 sequence is 16 residues long. The CDR3 sequence: CASSPVKAGGPYEQYF. The CDR3 DNA follows: TGCGCCAGCAGCCCAGTTAAGGCGGGAGGACCCTACGAGCAGTACTTC.

The chain uses TRBV11-2 and TRBJ2-7; no clear D gene. Trimming removed 3 bases from V and 7 bases from J, with 7 bases in between. The germline CDR1 and CDR2 sequences are SGHAT and FQNNGV. This CDR3 contains 11 residues. Here the CDR3 reads CASSFLGEQYF. The DNA of the CDR3 is TGTGCCAGCAGCTTCCTAGGAGAGCAGTACTTC.

The chain couples TRBV28 to TRBJ1-5; D is unclear. Trimming took 2 bases from V and 7 from J, leaving 9 bases between them. The germline V gene has CDR1 MDHEN and CDR2 SYDVKM. The CDR3 is made up of 13 amino acids. CDR3 nucleotides: TGTGCCAGCAGTTTAGCGGTGGGACAGCCCCAGCATTTT. Encoded protein: CASSLAVGQPQHF.

J is TRBJ2-1 and V is TRBV28, with D unclear. The CDR3 covers 15 residues. CDR1 is MDHEN and CDR2 is SYDVKM in the germline V gene. Trimming left V 6 bases short and J 2 bases short, with 14 bases between. The chain's CDR3 is CASSPIPTTYNEQFF. CDR3 in DNA: TGTGCCAGCAGCCCCATCCCAACTACCTACAATGAGCAGTTCTTC.

The rearrangement uses TRBV27 and TRBJ1-2; weak D call: TRBD1 (6 bases). Germline CDR1 is MNHEY and CDR2 is SMNVEV (reference sequence). V was pared by 2 bases and J by 2 bases, with 9 bases between. CDR3 length: 14 residues. CDR3 region: CASSLRGHNYGYTF. CDR3 nucleotide sequence: TGTGCCAGCAGTTTACGGGGACACAACTATGGCTACACCTTC.

The J gene is TRBJ2-7, the V gene TRBV9, with 7 nucleotides matching TRBD2. Germline assignment: CDR1 SGDLS and CDR2 YYNGEE. V was clipped by 3 bases and J by 2 bases; unmatched bases: 14. The CDR3 totals 17 residues. CDR3 bases: TGTGCCAGCAGCGCCCCGCTTAGCGCTAGCGGCCCCTACGAGCAGTACTTC. Amino acid sequence: CASSAPLSASGPYEQYF.

This clone has a single count. The chain couples TRBV28 to TRBJ1-1; unclear D gene. Germline V gene lookup returns CDR1 MDHEN and CDR2 SYDVKM. The CDR3 totals 12 residues. Trimming removed 6 bases at V and 2 bases at J, with 7 bases between. This chain's CDR3 is CASRQYNTEAFF. The CDR3, as DNA: TGTGCCAGCAGGCAGTATAACACTGAAGCTTTCTTT.

Only one count was recorded for this clone. The chain links TRBV4-1 to TRBJ2-2, with 10 bases aligning to TRBD2. Germline-derived CDR1 and CDR2 are MGHRA and YSYEKL. Trimming cost V 6 bases and J 4 bases; bases outside gene matches: 5. The CDR3 covers 15 residues. CDR3 loop: CASRASGSVTGELFF. As DNA, the CDR3 is TGCGCCAGCAGGGCTAGCGGGAGTGTCACCGGGGAGCTGTTTTTT.

The J gene is TRBJ2-1, the V gene TRBV25-1, with 8 bases matching TRBD2. V gave up 5 bases and J gave up 7 bases; unmatched junction bases: 7. The CDR3 sequence is 14 residues long. Germline CDR1 reads MGHDK; CDR2 reads SYGVNS. CDR3 nucleotide sequence: TGTGCCAGCAGTTGGCTAGCGGGCTCTAATGAGCAGTTCTTC. Protein sequence: CASSWLAGSNEQFF.

This sequence joins TRBV21-1 and TRBJ2-2; no DNA check was done on the table's D call, TRBD1. TRBV21-1 is recorded as a pseudogene. The CDR3 loop spans 17 amino acids. As DNA, the CDR3 is TGTGCCAGCAGCAACTCGGGACAGGGGGCCAACACCGGGGAGCTGTTTTTT. As protein: CASSNSGQGANTGELFF.

The chain combines TRBV10-2 with TRBJ2-1; D possibly matches TRBD1 or TRBD2 (5 bases each). Germline CDR1 is WSHSY and CDR2 is SAAADI. With 6 bases removed from V and 5 bases from J, the gap between germline ends came to 14 bases. The CDR3 is 14 residues long. CDR3 in DNA: TGCGCCAGCAGAACCGGGACGACGGACAATGAGCAGTTCTTC. Protein sequence: CASRTGTTDNEQFF.

This chain links TRBV13 with TRBJ2-1, with D tentatively TRBD2 (7 bases). The CDR3 is 16 residues long. The V end lost 5 bases, the J end lost 0 bases, and 14 bases lay between the germline ends. Germline loops: CDR1 PRHDT, CDR2 FYEKMQ (reference sequence). The CDR3 reads CASSRGGGSSYNEQFF. The CDR3, as DNA: TGTGCCAGCAGCCGTGGGGGCGGGAGCTCCTACAATGAGCAGTTCTTC.

The J gene is TRBJ2-2, the V gene TRBV27; 11 positions agree with TRBD1. Per the germline V gene, CDR1 is MNHEY and CDR2 is SMNVEV (reference sequence). There are 16 residues in the CDR3. Trimming removed 6 bases from V and 5 bases from J; junction bases left unmatched: 8. The CDR3 sequence is CASSPQGTGGTGELFF. CDR3 sequence (DNA): TGTGCCAGCAGCCCCCAGGGGACAGGGGGGACCGGGGAGCTGTTTTTT.

The table lists this clone with a count of one. The chain links TRBV4-1 to TRBJ2-7; D is ambiguous. Trimming shortened V by 0 bases and J by 4 bases, and 16 bases separated the two germline ends. Germline V lookup: CDR1 MGHRA, CDR2 YSYEKL. The CDR3 is 16 residues long. CDR3 DNA: TGCGCCAGCAGCCAAGATTTGAGTGTGGGTCTTTACGAGCAGTACTTC. This encodes CASSQDLSVGLYEQYF.

On this clone itself: The sample holds other DNA sequences that translate to the same CDR3. The CDR3, as DNA: TGTGCCAGCAGTTTATCGAACGCAGCCTCTTCCTACGAGCAGTACTTC. It encodes CASSLSNAASSYEQYF. The chain links TRBV27 to TRBJ2-7; D is ambiguous. Germline loops: CDR1 MNHEY, CDR2 SMNVEV (reference sequence). This CDR3 comprises 16 residues. The V and J ends lost 0 bases and 1 base respectively, with 13 bases between them.

This clone has just one count. The J gene is TRBJ2-3, the V gene TRBV2; no clear D gene. CDR1 and CDR2 (germline): SNHLY, FYNNEI. The length of the CDR3 is 13 residues. Trimming stripped 8 bases from V and 6 bases from J, with 15 bases between. The CDR3 sequence is CASRRMLGDTQYF. DNA of the CDR3: TGTGCCAGCCGACGAATGTTGGGCGATACGCAGTATTTT.

A word on this clone: In the same sample, other DNA sequences code for this CDR3. The chain recombines TRBV19 with TRBJ2-1; TRBD1 is a possible D gene (5 bases). Germline CDR1 LNHDA, CDR2 SQIVND (reference sequence). CDR3 length: 15 amino acids. The germline V and J ends were trimmed by 3 bases and 0 bases, with 9 bases remaining between them. CDR3 coding DNA: TGTGCCAGTAGTATCGACAGAAGCTCCTACAATGAGCAGTTCTTC. As protein: CASSIDRSSYNEQFF.

The chain links TRBV5-6 to TRBJ2-3, with 11 bases identical to TRBD2. Germline trimming cut 4 bases from V and 3 bases from J; bases unmatched to any gene: 4. Looked up from germline, CDR1 is SGHDT and CDR2 is YYEEEE. CDR3 length: 15 residues. The CDR3 DNA sequence: TGTGCCAGCAGCCCGGGACTAGCGGAGACAGATACGCAGTATTTT. Protein product: CASSPGLAETDTQYF.

The chain couples TRBV2 to TRBJ1-1; TRBD1 matches 7 bases. CDR1 and CDR2 from the germline V gene are SNHLY and FYNNEI. J lost 3 bases, V lost 8 bases, and 12 bases had no gene match. The CDR3 is 15 amino acids. CDR3 in amino acids: CASPATTGRYTEAFF. The CDR3 region has the DNA TGTGCCAGCCCCGCAACGACAGGGAGGTACACTGAAGCTTTCTTT.

This chain connects TRBV9 to TRBJ2-3; D not resolved. Germline lookup yields CDR1 SGDLS and CDR2 YYNGEE. V lost 0 bases and J 3 bases, leaving 11 bases between the germline ends. This CDR3 is built from 15 residues. DNA for the CDR3: TGTGCCAGCAGCGTAGGGTGGGGTTCTACAGATACGCAGTATTTT. Its translation: CASSVGWGSTDTQYF.